This T cell receptor (beta chain) is drawn from a study of tumor and adjacent non-tumor tissue in lung cancer. Study-wide findings and caveats: Tumor repertoires had a smaller top 100 clone share than normal lung.

The library came from three nested PCR rounds adapted from ARM-PCR protocols. TCRdb recomputed calls from the multiplex PCR reads with MiXCR, one row per CDR3 protein. The sample records under 250,000 distinct CDR3 sequences, 70% to 75% being singletons. With regard to this clonotype: What it binds is unknown. No conserved phenylalanine or tryptophan ends this CDR3, so it is likely a read error.

This CDR3 spans 14 amino acids. The germline V gene has CDR1 MNHNS and CDR2 SASEGT. No cell sorting was done before RNA was extracted from the tissue. The rearrangement uses TRBV6-1 and TRBJ2-2, with a weak D call TRBD2 (5 bases). This clonotype was sampled from a man aged 60 to 75 with non-small cell lung cancer. The sequenced sample was lung tumor tissue. This chain's CDR3 is CASSVQATTGELFI. Written as DNA, the CDR3 is TGTGCCAGCAGTGTTCAGGCGACCACCGGGGAACTGTTTATT.